One TCR beta chain is described in this entry. This entry belongs to a study of blood T cell repertoires in COVID-19. Across the whole study: Samples representing acute and convalescent COVID-19 were sourced from the United States, Italy and Spain. Nucleic acid was either cDNA or gDNA, and it came from T cells, B-cell-depleted T cells, or PBMCs.

As handled by the study authors: Using reference gene primer amplification, nucleated cell counts were estimated. Assay: immunoSEQ multiplex PCR; the TCRdb copy retains only in-frame clones and omits some. From that table come the V and J calls and clone size; the DNA was used to work out D and trimming. Of about 220,000 clones listed, 75% to 85% are singletons. The germline V gene encodes CDR1 LNHNV and CDR2 YYDKDF (reference sequence). The V gene lost 0 bases and the J gene lost 7 bases, with 8 bases spanning the gap. There are 13 residues in the CDR3. The TCR comes from a human donor in a cohort sampled during active COVID-19. Sequencing used peripheral blood. V usage is TRBV15 and J usage is TRBJ2-3; D gene uncertain. The CDR3 coding sequence is TGTGCCACCAGCAGAGATGGCAGGTATACGCAGTATTTT. Translation: CATSRDGRYTQYF.